What follows are 20 T cell receptor beta chains derived from one specimen sequenced in a study of molecular identifiers for immune sequencing clone quantification. TCRdb reprocessed the PCR reads via MiXCR and lists one record per CDR3 protein. Among around 470,000 distinct CDR3 sequences listed, roughly 25% were seen once. Sequencing was done on a sample of naive CD8+ T cells from blood, with Jurkat cell RNA spiked in. Sample subset: FACS-sorted CD8+CD4-CCR7+CD45RA+ naive T cells. The source is a human donor in good health. Some libraries in this study had Jurkat cell RNA spiked in.

This sequence joins TRBV10-3 and TRBJ2-7; 7 bases line up with TRBD2. The germline V gene has CDR1 ENHRY and CDR2 SYGVKD. The CDR3 contains 16 residues. V was clipped by 0 bases and J by 2 bases; unmatched bases: 7. The CDR3 is CAISESGGKGTYEQYF. In nucleotides, the CDR3 is TGTGCCATCAGTGAGTCGGGAGGGAAGGGGACCTACGAGCAGTACTTC.

The V call is TRBV20-1, the J call TRBJ2-7; 7 bases map to TRBD1. CDR1 is DFQATT and CDR2 is SNEGSKA in the germline V gene (reference sequence). The CDR3 covers 13 residues. After removal of 6 bases from V and 3 bases from J, the junction contained 8 bases not matched to a gene. The CDR3 is CSASDRSDYEQYF. The CDR3 DNA sequence: TGCAGTGCCTCGGACAGGTCTGACTACGAGCAGTACTTC.

The sample holds a few counts of this clonotype. This chain links TRBV5-1 with TRBJ2-1; D call uncertain. Looked up from germline, CDR1 is SGHRS and CDR2 is YFSETQ. The V and J ends lost 4 bases and 2 bases respectively, with 10 bases between them. The CDR3 is made up of 14 amino acids. CDR3: CASSPLLPYNEQFF. The DNA for the CDR3 is TGCGCCAGCAGCCCTCTTCTTCCCTACAATGAGCAGTTCTTC. Combining the CDR3 with reference TRBV5-1 and TRBJ2-1 gives the whole variable domain KAGVTQTPRYLIKTRGQQVTLSCSPISGHRSVSWYQQTPGQGLQFLFEYFSETQRNKGNFPGRFSGRQFSNSRSEMNVSTLELGDSALYLCASSPLLPYNEQFFGPGTRLTVL.

This clonotype has more than one count but fewer than ten. The chain couples TRBV12-3 or TRBV12-4 to TRBJ2-3; 8 bases agree with TRBD1. With V trimmed by 7 bases and J by 2 bases, 14 bases remained unmatched. The CDR3 totals 17 residues. CDR3 loop: CASKGTETGGLTDTQYF. In DNA form, the CDR3 reads TGTGCCAGCAAGGGGACCGAAACAGGGGGACTCACAGATACGCAGTATTTT.

This clonotype was recorded at least ten times. Written as DNA, the CDR3 is TGTGCCAGCAAGATCCGGGGTTCCGGGACTGAAGCTTTCTTT. This gives the protein CASKIRGSGTEAFF. This rearrangement joins TRBV28 to TRBJ1-1; D call uncertain. There are 14 residues in the CDR3. Germline assignment: CDR1 MDHEN and CDR2 SYDVKM. Trimming pared 7 bases from V and 5 bases from J, leaving 17 bases between.

In this sample, this clonotype turned up many times. The CDR3 nucleotides are TGTGCCAGCAGCTCCCCATCTCGGTTGGCGGAAAAACTGTTTTTT. This translates into CASSSPSRLAEKLFF. The gene calls are TRBV7-9 and TRBJ1-4; D gene unclear. The CDR3 is 15 amino acids. Trimming took 4 bases from V and 8 from J, leaving 17 bases between them. Germline-derived CDR1 and CDR2 are SEHNR and FQNEAQ (reference sequence).

This clonotype was detected a few times. The chain employs TRBV11-2 and TRBJ2-1, with TRBD2 matching over 8 bases. With 4 bases clipped from V and 7 bases from J, the junction kept 9 bases outside the gene matches. The CDR3 is 15 amino acids. The germline gives CDR1 SGHAT, CDR2 FQNNGV. The CDR3 loop is CASSSHSGAGNEQFF. CDR3 nucleotides: TGTGCCAGCAGCTCACATAGCGGGGCGGGGAATGAGCAGTTCTTC.

This clonotype occurred many times. This chain uses TRBV29-1 with TRBJ2-1, with D perhaps matching TRBD1 (5 bases). V shed 3 bases and J shed 6 bases, with 9 bases lying between them. From germline, CDR1 is SQVTM and CDR2 ANQGSEA. This CDR3 is built from 12 residues. CDR3 protein: CSVERQGNEQFF. CDR3 nucleotides: TGCAGCGTTGAGAGGCAGGGCAATGAGCAGTTCTTC.

For this clonotype: A much more abundant neighbour one base away suggests this may be a read error. The J gene is TRBJ2-7, the V gene TRBV7-2, with D perhaps matching TRBD2 (5 bases). The V and J ends lost 1 base and 5 bases respectively, with 15 bases between them. The V gene's germline CDR1 is SGHTA and CDR2 FQGNSA. The CDR3 has 15 amino acids. CDR3 bases: TGTGCCAGCAGCTTAGTGGTTGAGGGCCCCCACGAGCAGTACTTC. As protein: CASSLVVEGPHEQYF.

This clonotype has a handful of counts. This sequence joins TRBV20-1 and TRBJ2-7; perhaps TRBD1 as D (5 bases). There are 14 residues in the CDR3. Trimming removed 4 bases from V and 6 bases from J, with 19 bases in between. Germline V gives CDR1 DFQATT, CDR2 SNEGSKA (reference sequence). DNA of the CDR3: TGCAGTGCTACAAGTCAGGGCCCCGAATCCGAGCAGTACTTC. Its protein product is CSATSQGPESEQYF.

Concerning this clonotype itself: The junction departs from the called germline gene at one end, perhaps through a read error. The chain is built from TRBV29-1 and TRBJ1-1, with D perhaps TRBD1 (5 bases). CDR3 size: 12 residues. Germline CDR1 SQVTM, CDR2 ANQGSEA. The DNA for the CDR3 is TGCAGCGTTACAGGTTTAGGAGGTGAAGCTCTCTTT. It is translated as CSVTGLGGEALF.

Here the CDR3 DNA reads TGTGCCAGCAGTGAAGGGGGCAGGGGAAAGCAGTACTTC. Translated, it gives CASSEGGRGKQYF. The chain links TRBV2 to TRBJ2-7, with D perhaps matching TRBD1 (6 bases). Germline assignment: CDR1 SNHLY and CDR2 FYNNEI. V lost 1 base and J 8 bases, leaving 12 bases between the germline ends. The CDR3 length is 13 residues.

CDR3 sequence (DNA): TGTGCCAGCAGTCCTACTGGGGTCCGAGGCCCAAATGATAGCACAGATACGCAGTATTTT. It is translated as CASSPTGVRGPNDSTDTQYF. V gene TRBV27 combines with J gene TRBJ2-3, with D hard to call. CDR1 is MNHEY and CDR2 is SMNVEV in the germline V gene (reference sequence). CDR3 length: 20 amino acids. Trimming removed 5 bases from V and 0 bases from J, with 27 bases in between.

This chain links TRBV14 with TRBJ2-3, with TRBD1 as a possible D gene (6 bases). Trimming took 6 bases from V and 1 from J, leaving 14 bases between them. This CDR3 spans 15 amino acids. Germline V lookup: CDR1 SGHDN, CDR2 FVKESK. CDR3 loop: CASSLGGSCTDTQYF. The DNA for the CDR3 is TGTGCCAGCAGTTTAGGGGGATCGTGCACAGATACGCAGTATTTT.

This clonotype was found a few times. V is TRBV20-1 and J is TRBJ2-7, with D perhaps assigned TRBD1 or TRBD2 (5 bases each). The CDR3 extends over 12 amino acids. Germline V lookup: CDR1 DFQATT, CDR2 SNEGSKA (reference sequence). V was trimmed by 3 bases and J by 2 bases, leaving 8 bases between them. The CDR3 DNA sequence: TGCAGTGCTAGTTCGGGACCCTACGAGCAGTACTTC. As protein: CSASSGPYEQYF.

V is TRBV12-3 or TRBV12-4 and J is TRBJ1-5; D remains ambiguous. V lost 8 bases to trimming and J lost 0 bases, with 8 bases between them. The CDR3 covers 13 residues. The CDR3 DNA reads TGTGCCAGCGGTCAAGATAGCAATCAGCCCCAGCATTTT. It is translated as CASGQDSNQPQHF.

There are a few counts of this clonotype. V usage is TRBV29-1 and J usage is TRBJ1-1; D unresolved. The CDR3 consists of 12 residues. The V gene's germline CDR1 is SQVTM and CDR2 ANQGSEA. V lost 3 bases and J lost 4, with 9 bases in between. The CDR3 here is CSVESQSTEAFF. The CDR3 nucleotides are TGCAGCGTTGAGTCCCAGAGCACTGAAGCTTTCTTT.

In this sample, this clonotype turned up many times. The chain couples TRBV4-3 to TRBJ1-5; the D gene is possibly TRBD1 (5 bases). The germline gives CDR1 LGHNA, CDR2 YSLEER. CDR3 length: 16 amino acids. Trimming removed 1 base at V and 2 bases at J, with 12 bases between. DNA of the CDR3: TGCGCCAGCAGCCAAGGCTGGCGGGGGGGCAATCAGCCCCAGCATTTT. This translates into CASSQGWRGGNQPQHF.

On this clonotype: Relative to the germline gene, one junction end is altered; a read error may explain this. The rearrangement links TRBV27 to TRBJ2-1; a possible D gene is TRBD1 (5 bases). Germline CDR1 is MNHEY and CDR2 is SMNVEV (reference sequence). The CDR3 sequence is 13 residues long. The CDR3 region is CASSLSWGDEQSF. DNA for the CDR3: TGTGCCAGCAGTTTATCGTGGGGCGATGAGCAGTCCTTC.

This clonotype was seen a few times. The V and J genes are TRBV3-1 and TRBJ2-7, with D tentatively TRBD2 (5 bases). Germline CDR1 LGHDT, CDR2 YNNKEL (reference sequence). This CDR3 has 16 amino acids. The V gene lost 1 base and the J gene lost 3 bases, with 16 bases spanning the gap. CDR3 residues: CASSQGGIADYYEQYF. As DNA, the CDR3 is TGTGCCAGCAGCCAAGGGGGAATAGCAGACTACTACGAGCAGTACTTC.